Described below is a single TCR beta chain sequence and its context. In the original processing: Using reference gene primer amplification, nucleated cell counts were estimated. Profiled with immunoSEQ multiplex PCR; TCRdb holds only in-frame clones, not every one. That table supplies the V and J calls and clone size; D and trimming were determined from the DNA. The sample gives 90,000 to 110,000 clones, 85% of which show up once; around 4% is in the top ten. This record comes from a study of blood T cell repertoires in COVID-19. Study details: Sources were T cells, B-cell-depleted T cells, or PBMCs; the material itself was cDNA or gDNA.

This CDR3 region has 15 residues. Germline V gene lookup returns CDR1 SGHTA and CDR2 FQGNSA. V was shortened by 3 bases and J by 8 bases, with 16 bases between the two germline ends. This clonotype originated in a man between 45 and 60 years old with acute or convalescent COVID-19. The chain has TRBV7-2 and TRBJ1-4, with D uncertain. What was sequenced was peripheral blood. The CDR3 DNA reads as TGTGCCAGCAGCTTTTCGGTCGCCTCCAAGGAAAAACTGTTTTTT. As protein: CASSFSVASKEKLFF.